Presented here are 21 T cell receptor beta chains from one specimen sequenced in a study of blood T cells in healthy people across ages. A second PCR, run for roughly 7 to 12 cycles, used a sample-barcoded 5' primer plus a J-beta primer mix. MiXCR, run by TCRdb on the 5' RACE reads, gives a single entry per CDR3 protein. There are 800,000 to 950,000 distinct CDR3 sequences in the sample; roughly 50% occur only once, and 13% lies in the top ten. Sequencing was performed on blood. The receptors derive from a man aged 25 to 40 in good health.

This clonotype was recorded at least ten times. V gene TRBV10-3 combines with J gene TRBJ2-5; TRBD1 is a possible D gene (7 bases). The CDR3 runs to 16 residues. Trimming stripped 4 bases from V and 3 bases from J, with 18 bases between. CDR1 ENHRY and CDR2 SYGVKD come from the germline V gene. The CDR3: CAISGGAGTAKETQYF. The CDR3 bases are TGTGCCATCAGTGGGGGGGCCGGGACAGCTAAAGAGACCCAGTACTTC.

The table lists this clonotype with a few counts. The V call is TRBV10-3, the J call TRBJ2-3; D possibly corresponds to TRBD1 (6 bases). V dropped 2 bases and J dropped 4 bases, with 13 bases sitting between them. Germline CDR1 and CDR2: ENHRY and SYGVKD. CDR3 size: 15 residues. The CDR3, as DNA: TGTGCCATCAGTGAGACAGGGCAAGTGGCAGATACGCAGTATTTT. Residues: CAISETGQVADTQYF.

Regarding this clonotype: This may be a read error, as it is one base from a much larger clone. This chain links TRBV7-2 with TRBJ2-5; 7 nucleotides line up with TRBD1. V was pared by 1 base and J by 11 bases, with 4 bases of the junction left unmatched. The CDR3 has 12 residues. Germline assignment: CDR1 SGHTA and CDR2 FQGNSA. The CDR3 DNA follows: TGTGCCAGCAGCTTAGACGTGGGACAGCAGTACTTC. It is translated as CASSLDVGQQYF.

The sample holds a few counts of this clonotype. J is TRBJ2-1 and V is TRBV9; D gene ambiguous. Deletions cut 0 bases from V and 9 bases from J, with 13 bases between. This CDR3 has 14 residues. Germline values: CDR1 SGDLS, CDR2 YYNGEE. CDR3 nucleotide sequence: TGTGCCAGCAGCGTAGAGGCTTATCAGTTTGAGCAGTTCTTC. Its translation is CASSVEAYQFEQFF.

In its sample, this clonotype was seen a few times. The genes are TRBV12-3 or TRBV12-4 and TRBJ2-3, with 7 bases fitting TRBD1. The V and J ends lost 7 bases and 2 bases, in that order; junction bases with no gene match: 9. The CDR3 has 15 residues. Written as DNA, the CDR3 is TGTGCCAGCAAACCCGGACAGGCCCCCACAGATACGCAGTATTTT. Its translation: CASKPGQAPTDTQYF.

V is TRBV7-2 and J is TRBJ2-7; TRBD1 matches 7 bases. V lost 6 bases, J lost 2 bases, and 10 bases stayed unmatched. This CDR3 is 15 amino acids long. CDR1 SGHTA and CDR2 FQGNSA come from the germline V gene. CDR3: CASRSGGQTTYEQYF. DNA of the CDR3: TGTGCCAGCAGATCTGGGGGACAGACGACCTACGAGCAGTACTTC.

The rearrangement links TRBV6-1 to TRBJ2-2; 12 bases line up with TRBD2. Per germline, CDR1 MNHNS and CDR2 SASEGT. V shed 10 bases and J 6 bases; nucleotides not matched to a gene: 15. The CDR3 extends over 17 amino acids. The CDR3 nucleotides are TGTGCCACCCAAGGACTAGCGGGGAGATTCGGAGCCGGGGAGCTGTTTTTT. It is translated as CATQGLAGRFGAGELFF.

The chain is built from TRBV4-1 and TRBJ1-2, with a tentative D call TRBD1 (6 bases). Trimming removed 4 bases at V and 3 bases at J, with 15 bases between. CDR3 length equals 15 residues. Germline V lookup: CDR1 MGHRA, CDR2 YSYEKL. The CDR3 sequence: CASSPGQQNHYGYTF. The CDR3, as DNA: TGCGCCAGCAGCCCTGGACAGCAAAACCACTATGGCTACACCTTC.

The genes are TRBV6-2 or TRBV6-3 and TRBJ2-3, with TRBD2 matching 8 bases. From germline, CDR1 is MNHEY and CDR2 SVGEGT. V lost 2 bases and J lost 4; bases outside the gene matches: 8. The CDR3 covers 16 residues. The chain's CDR3 is CASSYPGRGVSDTQYF. In DNA, the CDR3 is TGTGCCAGCAGTTACCCTGGGCGGGGGGTCTCAGATACGCAGTATTTT.

V and J are TRBV27 and TRBJ2-1; no clear D gene. Per germline, CDR1 MNHEY and CDR2 SMNVEV (reference sequence). This CDR3 comprises 13 residues. With 3 bases removed from V and 9 bases from J, the gap between germline ends came to 12 bases. CDR3 bases: TGTGCCAGCAGTTTGTTGACGTTTACTGAGCAGTTCTTC. Translation: CASSLLTFTEQFF.

The V and J genes are TRBV5-1 and TRBJ1-1; D unclear. Trimming removed 5 bases at V and 1 base at J, with 9 bases between. CDR3 length: 13 amino acids. Germline CDR1 and CDR2: SGHRS and YFSETQ. The CDR3 nucleotides are TGCGCCAGCAGGGGAACTCCGAACACTGAAGCTTTCTTT. This sequence encodes CASRGTPNTEAFF.

Concerning this clonotype: A junction end diverges from the germline sequence, so it may reflect a read error. V is TRBV30 and J is TRBJ2-3; possibly TRBD2 for D (5 bases). This CDR3 has 11 residues. Germline values: CDR1 GTSNPN, CDR2 SVGIG (reference sequence). Written as DNA, the CDR3 is TGTGCCGGGAGTCGGCGGCATACGCAGTATTTT. This gives the protein CAGSRRHTQYF.

The rearrangement links TRBV12-3 or TRBV12-4 to TRBJ2-7; D might be TRBD2 (6 bases). V was cut by 6 bases and J by 6 bases, with 18 bases left in between. This CDR3 comprises 14 residues. For the CDR3, the DNA is TGTGCCAGCAGCGACGGGGGAAAAGAAGGCGAGCAGTACTTC. It yields the protein CASSDGGKEGEQYF.

This clonotype was counted only a few times. The CDR3 spells CASSLVRGSGNQPQHF. The CDR3 nucleotides are TGTGCCAGCAGTTTGGTCAGGGGTTCCGGCAATCAGCCCCAGCATTTT. This chain connects TRBV28 to TRBJ1-5; D might be TRBD1 (6 bases). Trimming stripped 3 bases from V and 2 bases from J, with 14 bases between. The CDR3 loop spans 16 amino acids. Germline V CDR1 and CDR2: MDHEN, SYDVKM.

CDR3 sequence reads: CASSLGGQGMQYF. DNA for the CDR3: TGTGCCAGCAGCTTAGGAGGTCAGGGGATGCAGTATTTT. The V call is TRBV7-9, the J call TRBJ2-3; D is perhaps TRBD1 (6 bases). CDR1 is SEHNR and CDR2 is FQNEAQ in the germline V gene (reference sequence). Trimming removed 1 base at V and 11 bases at J, with 13 bases between. This CDR3 is built from 13 residues. Combining the CDR3 with reference TRBV7-9 and TRBJ2-3 gives the whole variable domain DTGVSQNPRHKITKRGQNVTFRCDPISEHNRLYWYRQTLGQGPEFLTYFQNEAQLEKSRLLSDRFSAERPKGSFSTLEIQRTEQGDSAMYLCASSLGGQGMQYFGPGTRLTVL.

This clonotype was recorded a few times. The chain couples TRBV20-1 to TRBJ1-6; D possibly corresponds to TRBD1 (6 bases). The CDR3 totals 17 residues. V lost 0 bases to trimming and J lost 4 bases, with 16 bases between them. Germline values: CDR1 DFQATT, CDR2 SNEGSKA (reference sequence). The CDR3 spells CSARDGGRGGYNSPLHF. The CDR3 region has the DNA TGCAGTGCTAGAGATGGGGGGAGGGGGGGATATAATTCACCCCTCCACTTT.

This clonotype has just a few counts. The chain is built from TRBV7-9 and TRBJ2-1; D not resolved. CDR1 SEHNR and CDR2 FQNEAQ come from the germline V gene (reference sequence). CDR3 size: 16 residues. Between the trimmed V and J ends, which lost 4 bases and 4 bases, there was a span of 17 bases. The CDR3 DNA follows: TGTGCCAGCAGCTCATTCGATGGGGAATCTTACAATGAGCAGTTCTTC. This gives the protein CASSSFDGESYNEQFF.

The gene calls are TRBV27 and TRBJ2-7; TRBD1 matches 8 bases. Germline CDR1 is MNHEY and CDR2 is SMNVEV (reference sequence). The CDR3 sequence is 21 residues long. J gave up 1 base and V 6 bases, and 26 bases lay outside the gene matches. CDR3 in amino acids: CASRRYFRTRTGGEWSYEQYF. In DNA form, the CDR3 reads TGTGCCAGCAGAAGATATTTTAGGACCCGAACAGGGGGAGAGTGGTCCTACGAGCAGTACTTC.

CDR3 protein: CATSSPDRGGYEQYF. CDR3 nucleotide sequence: TGTGCCACCAGCAGCCCTGACAGGGGAGGTTACGAGCAGTACTTC. The rearrangement joins TRBV15 to TRBJ2-5; 8 nucleotides align to TRBD1. The J call is in doubt because the DNA end fits TRBJ2-7 better. The CDR3 totals 15 residues. CDR1 is LNHNV and CDR2 is YYDKDF in the germline V gene (reference sequence).

The chain joins TRBV2 to TRBJ2-2, with D possibly TRBD1 on 5 matching bases. CDR3 length equals 14 residues. V was pared by 8 bases and J by 4 bases, with 14 bases between. Germline V gene data show CDR1 as SNHLY and CDR2 as FYNNEI. The CDR3 nucleotides read TGTGCCAGCCGATTCAGGGTAGTCACCGGGGAGCTGTTTTTT. Translating it yields CASRFRVVTGELFF.

This clonotype occurred a few times. This sequence joins TRBV9 and TRBJ1-1; no clear D gene. CDR3 size: 14 residues. Germline V gene sequence: CDR1 SGDLS, CDR2 YYNGEE. V dropped 0 bases and J dropped 4 bases, with 10 bases sitting between them. CDR3 nucleotide sequence: TGTGCCAGCAGCGTAGGTCTGGGAGGCACTGAAGCTTTCTTT. It codes for CASSVGLGGTEAFF.